One sample yielded the 10 T cell receptor beta chains listed below, sequenced in a study of technical replicates of blood from several donors. Assay: immunoSEQ multiplex PCR; the TCRdb copy retains only in-frame clones and omits some. The sample includes about 53,000 clones, about 86% seen only once; the top ten take 5.6%. Sample: PBMCs. These receptors originate from a human donor in good health. Some clones in this sample may be carry-over from other donors' samples.

This chain links TRBV5-6 with TRBJ2-2; 8 positions match TRBD2. Per the germline V gene, CDR1 is SGHDT and CDR2 is YYEEEE. The length of the CDR3 is 18 residues. Unmatched junction bases numbered 10, after V lost 1 base and J lost 2 bases. The CDR3 bases are TGTGCCAGCAGCTTGAGTTGGCTAGCGGGCGGTAACACCGGGGAGCTGTTTTTT. Translated: CASSLSWLAGGNTGELFF.

This chain uses TRBV9 with TRBJ2-1; 9 bases map to TRBD2. Germline CDR1 and CDR2: SGDLS and YYNGEE. This CDR3 spans 15 amino acids. The ends lost 4 bases at V and 8 bases at J; junction bases unmatched: 10. The CDR3: CASSPFSGSSDEQFF. The DNA of the CDR3 is TGTGCCAGCAGCCCCTTTAGCGGGAGTAGTGATGAGCAGTTCTTC.

This clone was counted ten times or more. This chain joins TRBV30 and TRBJ1-1; unclear D gene. Germline V gives CDR1 GTSNPN, CDR2 SVGIG (reference sequence). CDR3 length: 13 amino acids. Trimming shortened V by 4 bases and J by 5 bases, and 14 bases separated the two germline ends. The DNA for the CDR3 is TGTGCCTGGATTCACGGGGAAAGGACTGAAGCTTTCTTT. Protein sequence: CAWIHGERTEAFF.

This clone is a singleton in its sample. The chain employs TRBV12-5 and TRBJ2-6; weak D call: TRBD2 (7 bases). Germline values: CDR1 LGHNT, CDR2 FRNRAP. The CDR3 has 17 amino acids. V was shortened by 7 bases and J by 3 bases, with 19 bases between the two germline ends. This CDR3 reads CASAPTGGAFGANVLTF. The DNA of the CDR3 is TGTGCTAGTGCTCCGACGGGGGGCGCATTTGGGGCCAACGTCCTGACTTTC.

The count of this clone is one. The gene calls are TRBV4-3 and TRBJ2-7; the D gene is possibly TRBD2 (6 bases). The CDR3 extends over 13 amino acids. V dropped 3 bases and J dropped 3 bases, with 9 bases sitting between them. Germline CDR1 LGHNA, CDR2 YSLEER. The CDR3 DNA follows: TGCGCCAGCAGCCAGCGGGACGGCTACGAGCAGTACTTC. It codes for CASSQRDGYEQYF.

The chain joins TRBV7-9 to TRBJ2-5, with 13 bases fitting TRBD2. The V segment lost 1 base and the J segment 5 bases; nucleotides outside the gene matches: 7. The CDR3 loop spans 17 amino acids. Germline V gene lookup returns CDR1 SEHNR and CDR2 FQNEAQ (reference sequence). CDR3 bases: TGTGCCAGCAGCTTAGGCCCGGGACTAGCGGGATGGGAGACCCAGTACTTC. Its protein product is CASSLGPGLAGWETQYF.

CDR3 sequence: CASIREKGQYKAFF. In nucleotides, the CDR3 is TGTGCCAGCATCCGTGAAAAGGGACAGTATAAAGCTTTCTTT. The chain links TRBV7-9 to TRBJ1-1, with 7 bases lining up with TRBD1. The ends lost 7 bases at V and 9 bases at J; junction bases unmatched: 14. This CDR3 comprises 14 residues. Germline CDR1 and CDR2: SEHNR and FQNEAQ (reference sequence). The variable domain in full, with the rest retrieved from reference TRBV7-9 and TRBJ1-1, is DTGVSQNPRHKITKRGQNVTFRCDPISEHNRLYWYRQTLGQGPEFLTYFQNEAQLEKSRLLSDRFSAERPKGSFSTLEIQRTEQGDSAMYLCASIREKGQYKAFFGQGTRLTVV.

This rearrangement joins TRBV18 to TRBJ2-7; 7 nucleotides match TRBD2. From germline, CDR1 is KGHSH and CDR2 LQKENI. J gave up 0 bases and V 2 bases, and 4 bases lay outside the gene matches. This CDR3 spans 15 amino acids. CDR3 bases: TGTGCCAGCTCACCAGAGAAGCGGGGCTCCTACGAGCAGTACTTC. Translated: CASSPEKRGSYEQYF.

The sample holds a few counts of this clone. The chain has TRBV5-1 and TRBJ1-3, with D tentatively TRBD1 (6 bases). CDR3 length: 14 residues. V was cut by 4 bases and J by 3 bases, with 11 bases left in between. Germline assignment: CDR1 SGHRS and CDR2 YFSETQ. CDR3 in amino acids: CASSHGQHGNTIYF. For the CDR3, the DNA is TGCGCCAGCAGCCACGGACAGCATGGAAACACCATATATTTT.

This chain uses TRBV4-3 with TRBJ1-1; tentative D call: TRBD1 (5 bases). The CDR3 covers 14 residues. The germline V gene has CDR1 LGHNA and CDR2 YSLEER. The V end lost 0 bases, the J end lost 6 bases, and 11 bases lay between the germline ends. The CDR3 is CASSQESTGAEAFF. In DNA, the CDR3 is TGCGCCAGCAGCCAAGAAAGCACGGGGGCTGAAGCTTTCTTT.